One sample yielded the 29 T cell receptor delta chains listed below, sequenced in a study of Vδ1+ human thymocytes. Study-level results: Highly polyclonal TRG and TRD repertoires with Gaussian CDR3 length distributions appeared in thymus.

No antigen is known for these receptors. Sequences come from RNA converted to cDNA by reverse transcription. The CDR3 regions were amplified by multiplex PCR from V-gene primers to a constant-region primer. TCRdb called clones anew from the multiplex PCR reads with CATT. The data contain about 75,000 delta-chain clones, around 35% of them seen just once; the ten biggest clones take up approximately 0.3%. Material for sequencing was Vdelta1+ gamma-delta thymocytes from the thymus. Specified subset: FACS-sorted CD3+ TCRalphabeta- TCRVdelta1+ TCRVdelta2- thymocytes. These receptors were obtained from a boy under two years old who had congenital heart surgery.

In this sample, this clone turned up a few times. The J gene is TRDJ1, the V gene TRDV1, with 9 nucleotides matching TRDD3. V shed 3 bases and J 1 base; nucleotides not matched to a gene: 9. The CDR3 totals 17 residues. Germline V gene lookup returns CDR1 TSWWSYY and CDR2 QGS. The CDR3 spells CALGDPRGDTFTDKLIF. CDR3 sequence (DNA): TGTGCTCTTGGGGATCCCCGTGGGGATACGTTCACCGATAAACTCATCTTT.

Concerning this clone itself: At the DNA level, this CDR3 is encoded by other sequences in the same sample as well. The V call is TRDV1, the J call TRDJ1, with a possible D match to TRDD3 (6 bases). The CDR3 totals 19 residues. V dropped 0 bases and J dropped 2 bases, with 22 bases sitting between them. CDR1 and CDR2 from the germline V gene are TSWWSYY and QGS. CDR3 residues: CALGELAPAFGGPTDKLIF. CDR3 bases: TGTGCTCTTGGGGAACTAGCTCCTGCATTTGGGGGTCCAACCGATAAACTCATCTTT.

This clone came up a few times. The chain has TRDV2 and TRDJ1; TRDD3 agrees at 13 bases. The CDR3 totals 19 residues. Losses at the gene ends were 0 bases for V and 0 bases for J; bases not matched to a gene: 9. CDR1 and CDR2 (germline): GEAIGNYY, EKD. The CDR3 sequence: CACDTAILGDTQDTDKLIF. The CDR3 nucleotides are TGTGCCTGTGACACCGCCATACTGGGGGATACGCAGGACACCGATAAACTCATCTTT.

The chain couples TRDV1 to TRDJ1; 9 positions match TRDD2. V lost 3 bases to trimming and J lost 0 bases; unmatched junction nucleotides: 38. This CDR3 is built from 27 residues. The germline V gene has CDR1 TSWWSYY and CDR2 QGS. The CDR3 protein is CALGEYGRTFASLPTTWGPWDTDKLIF. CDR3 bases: TGTGCTCTTGGGGAGTATGGACGGACTTTCGCCTCCCTTCCTACGACCTGGGGACCATGGGACACCGATAAACTCATCTTT.

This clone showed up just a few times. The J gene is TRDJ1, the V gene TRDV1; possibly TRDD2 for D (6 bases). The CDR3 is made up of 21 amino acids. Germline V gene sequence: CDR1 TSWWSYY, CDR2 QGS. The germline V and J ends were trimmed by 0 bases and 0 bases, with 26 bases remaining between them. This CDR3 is CALGELWLVLLHAPHTDKLIF. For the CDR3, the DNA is TGTGCTCTTGGGGAACTATGGTTAGTCCTACTCCACGCCCCACACACCGATAAACTCATCTTT.

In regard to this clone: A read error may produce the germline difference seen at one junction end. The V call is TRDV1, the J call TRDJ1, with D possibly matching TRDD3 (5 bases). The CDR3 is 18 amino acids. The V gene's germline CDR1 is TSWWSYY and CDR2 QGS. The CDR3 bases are TGTGCTCTTGGAATGGCGCTGGGTGACACGGCGTACACCGATAACCTCATCTTT. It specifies CALGMALGDTAYTDNLIF.

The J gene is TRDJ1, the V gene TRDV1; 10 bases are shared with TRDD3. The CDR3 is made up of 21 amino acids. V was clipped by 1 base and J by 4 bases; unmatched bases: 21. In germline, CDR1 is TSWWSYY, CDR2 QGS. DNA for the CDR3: TGTGCTCTTGGGGAACCCGACCCAATCCGGGGGATACGCGAGGGTGTCGATAAACTCATCTTT. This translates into CALGEPDPIRGIREGVDKLIF.

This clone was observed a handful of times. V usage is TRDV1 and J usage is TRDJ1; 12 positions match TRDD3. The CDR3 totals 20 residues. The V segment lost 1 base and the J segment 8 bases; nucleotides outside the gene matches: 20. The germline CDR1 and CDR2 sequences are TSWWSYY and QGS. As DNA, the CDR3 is TGTGCTCTTGGGGAACCTTCCCCGGGCCGGCCCCTCTGGGGGATACGCAAACTCATCTTT. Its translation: CALGEPSPGRPLWGIRKLIF.

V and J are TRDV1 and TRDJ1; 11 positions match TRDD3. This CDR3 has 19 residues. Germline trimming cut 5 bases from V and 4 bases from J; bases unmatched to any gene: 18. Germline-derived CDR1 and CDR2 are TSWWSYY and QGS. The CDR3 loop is CALGSPCYPLGDTNDKLIF. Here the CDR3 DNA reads TGTGCTCTTGGGTCCCCCTGCTACCCCCTGGGGGATACAAACGATAAACTCATCTTT.

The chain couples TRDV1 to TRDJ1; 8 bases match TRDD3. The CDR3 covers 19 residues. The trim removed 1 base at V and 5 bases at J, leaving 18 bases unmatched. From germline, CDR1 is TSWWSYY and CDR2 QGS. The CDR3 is CALGEPDSYVGYVGDKLIF. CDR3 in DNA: TGTGCTCTTGGGGAACCCGACTCCTATGTGGGATACGTTGGAGATAAACTCATCTTT.

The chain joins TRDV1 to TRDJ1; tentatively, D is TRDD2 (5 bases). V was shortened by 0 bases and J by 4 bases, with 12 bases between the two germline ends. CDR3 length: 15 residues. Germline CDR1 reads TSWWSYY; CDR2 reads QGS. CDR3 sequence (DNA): TGTGCTCTTGGGGAACTTTTCCTGCTTGACGATAAACTCATCTTT. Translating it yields CALGELFLLDDKLIF.

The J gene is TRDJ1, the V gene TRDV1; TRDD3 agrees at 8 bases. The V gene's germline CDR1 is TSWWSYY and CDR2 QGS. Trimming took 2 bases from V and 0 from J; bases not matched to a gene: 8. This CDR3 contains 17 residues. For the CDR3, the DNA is TGTGCTCTTGGGGAAACGGGGTGGGGGATGGACACCGATAAACTCATCTTT. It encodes CALGETGWGMDTDKLIF.

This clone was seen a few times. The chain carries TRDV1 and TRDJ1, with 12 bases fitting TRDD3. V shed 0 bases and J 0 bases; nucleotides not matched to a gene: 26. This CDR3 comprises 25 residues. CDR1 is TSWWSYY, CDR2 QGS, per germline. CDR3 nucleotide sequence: TGTGCTCTTGGGGAACTTTTGTATTCCTACACACTCCTGGGGGATACGTTCCAGTACACCGATAAACTCATCTTT. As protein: CALGELLYSYTLLGDTFQYTDKLIF.

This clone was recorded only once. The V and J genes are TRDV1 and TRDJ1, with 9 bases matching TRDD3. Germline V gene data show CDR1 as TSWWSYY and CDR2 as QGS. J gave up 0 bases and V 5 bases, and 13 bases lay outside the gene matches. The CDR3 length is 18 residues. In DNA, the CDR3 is TGTGCTCTTGGGCCCGATTGCGGGGGGATACCGTACACCGATAAACTCATCTTT. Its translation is CALGPDCGGIPYTDKLIF.

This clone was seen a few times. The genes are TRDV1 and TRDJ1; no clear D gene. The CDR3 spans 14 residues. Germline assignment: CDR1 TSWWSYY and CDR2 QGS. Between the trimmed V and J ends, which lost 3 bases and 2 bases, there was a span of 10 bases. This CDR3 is CALGELLGTDKLIF. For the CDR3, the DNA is TGTGCTCTTGGGGAGCTTCTTGGGACCGATAAACTCATCTTT.

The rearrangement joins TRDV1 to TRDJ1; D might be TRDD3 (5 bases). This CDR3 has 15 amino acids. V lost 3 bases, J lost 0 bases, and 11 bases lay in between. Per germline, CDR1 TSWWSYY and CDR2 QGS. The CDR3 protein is CALGDHTRDTDKLIF. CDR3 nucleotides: TGTGCTCTTGGGGACCATACGCGGGACACCGATAAACTCATCTTT.

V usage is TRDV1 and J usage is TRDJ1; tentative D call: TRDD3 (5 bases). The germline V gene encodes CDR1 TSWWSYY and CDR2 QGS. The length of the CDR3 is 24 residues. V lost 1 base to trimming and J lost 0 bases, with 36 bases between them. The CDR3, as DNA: TGTGCTCTTGGGGAACGGAGTATAATTCCCAGGGTAGTGGGGCTTGCTGCTTACACCGATAAACTCATCTTT. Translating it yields CALGERSIIPRVVGLAAYTDKLIF.

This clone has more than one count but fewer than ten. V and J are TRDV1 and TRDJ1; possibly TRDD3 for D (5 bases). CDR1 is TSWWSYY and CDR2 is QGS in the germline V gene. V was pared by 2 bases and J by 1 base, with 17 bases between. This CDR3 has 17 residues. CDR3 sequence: CALGERSFRDGTDKLIF. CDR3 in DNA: TGTGCTCTTGGGGAAAGATCTTTCCGGGATGGCACCGATAAACTCATCTTT.

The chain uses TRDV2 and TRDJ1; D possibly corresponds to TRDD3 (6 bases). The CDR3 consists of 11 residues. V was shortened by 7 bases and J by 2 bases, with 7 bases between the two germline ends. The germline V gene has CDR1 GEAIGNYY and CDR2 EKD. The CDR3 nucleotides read TGTGCCTGGGGGATTACCGATAAACTCATCTTT. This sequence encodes CAWGITDKLIF.

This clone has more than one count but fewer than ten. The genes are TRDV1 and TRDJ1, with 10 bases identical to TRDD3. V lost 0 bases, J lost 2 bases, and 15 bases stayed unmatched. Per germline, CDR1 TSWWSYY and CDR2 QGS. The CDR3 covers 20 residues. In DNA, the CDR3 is TGTGCTCTTGGGGAACTAGGTTCCCATCCTTTACTGGGGGATACCGATAAACTCATCTTT. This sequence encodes CALGELGSHPLLGDTDKLIF.

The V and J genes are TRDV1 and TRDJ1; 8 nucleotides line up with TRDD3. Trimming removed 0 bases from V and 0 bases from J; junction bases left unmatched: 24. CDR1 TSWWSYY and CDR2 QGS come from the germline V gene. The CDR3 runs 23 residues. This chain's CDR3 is CALGELNYDGGCPSRKYTDKLIF. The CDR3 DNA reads TGTGCTCTTGGGGAACTGAACTACGATGGGGGATGCCCCTCCCGAAAGTACACCGATAAACTCATCTTT.

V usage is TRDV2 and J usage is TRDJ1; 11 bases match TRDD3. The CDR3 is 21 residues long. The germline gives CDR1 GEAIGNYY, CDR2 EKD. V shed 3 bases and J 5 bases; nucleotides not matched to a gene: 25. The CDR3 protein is CACDAVGLTGGYVVKGDKLIF. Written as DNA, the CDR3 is TGTGCCTGTGACGCCGTCGGACTTACTGGGGGATATGTAGTAAAGGGGGATAAACTCATCTTT.

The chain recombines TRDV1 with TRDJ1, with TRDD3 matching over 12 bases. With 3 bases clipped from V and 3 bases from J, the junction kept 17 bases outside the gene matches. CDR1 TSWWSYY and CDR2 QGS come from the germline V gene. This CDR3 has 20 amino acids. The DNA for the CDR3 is TGTGCTCTTGGGGACCAGTTTACGGGTCCTGGGGGATACGAGGCCGATAAACTCATCTTT. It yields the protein CALGDQFTGPGGYEADKLIF.

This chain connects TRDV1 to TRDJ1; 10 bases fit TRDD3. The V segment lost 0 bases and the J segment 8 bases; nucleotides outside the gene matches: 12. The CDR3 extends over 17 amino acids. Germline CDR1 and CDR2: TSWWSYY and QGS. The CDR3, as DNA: TGTGCTCTTGGGGAACTATACCCGTACCGGGGGATACGAAAACTCATCTTT. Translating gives CALGELYPYRGIRKLIF.

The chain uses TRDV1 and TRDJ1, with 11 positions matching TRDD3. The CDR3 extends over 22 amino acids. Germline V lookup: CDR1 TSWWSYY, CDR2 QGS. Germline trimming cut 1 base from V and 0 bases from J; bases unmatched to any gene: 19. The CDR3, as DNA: TGTGCTCTTGGGGAACCCGGCCTTCCCCTTTGCTGGGGGATACCAAACACCGATAAACTCATCTTT. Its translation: CALGEPGLPLCWGIPNTDKLIF.

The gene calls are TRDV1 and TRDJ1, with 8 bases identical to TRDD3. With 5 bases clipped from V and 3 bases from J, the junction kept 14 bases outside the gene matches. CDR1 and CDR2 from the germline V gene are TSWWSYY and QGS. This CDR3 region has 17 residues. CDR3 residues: CALGTLPPILGADKLIF. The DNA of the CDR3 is TGTGCTCTTGGGACACTTCCTCCCATACTGGGGGCCGATAAACTCATCTTT.

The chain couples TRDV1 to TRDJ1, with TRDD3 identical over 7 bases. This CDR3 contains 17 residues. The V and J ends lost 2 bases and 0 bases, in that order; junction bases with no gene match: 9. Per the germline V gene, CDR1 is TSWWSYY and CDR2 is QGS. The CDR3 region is CALGEIWGAKYTDKLIF. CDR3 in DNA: TGTGCTCTTGGGGAAATCTGGGGGGCTAAATACACCGATAAACTCATCTTT.

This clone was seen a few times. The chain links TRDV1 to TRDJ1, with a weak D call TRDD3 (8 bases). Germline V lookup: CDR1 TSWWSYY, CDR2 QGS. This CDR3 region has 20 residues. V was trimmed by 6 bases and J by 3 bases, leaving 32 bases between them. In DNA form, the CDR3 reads TGTGCTCTTGGTATGGCCTTCCTCCCGTACTGGGGGCTTACACCCGATAAACTCATCTTT. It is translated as CALGMAFLPYWGLTPDKLIF.

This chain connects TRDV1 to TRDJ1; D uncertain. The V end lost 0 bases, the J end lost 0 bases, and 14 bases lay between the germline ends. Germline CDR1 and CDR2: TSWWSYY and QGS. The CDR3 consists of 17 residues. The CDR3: CALGELFRGSHTDKLIF. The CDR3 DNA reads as TGTGCTCTTGGGGAACTTTTCAGGGGCTCACACACCGATAAACTCATCTTT.